This T cell receptor (beta chain) was captured by sequencing in a study of cytomegalovirus exposure and HLA in healthy donors (dated by TCRdb to about 2017). Background on the whole study: A later analysis indicated that the 90 to 150 validation repertoires were generated on the platform also employed for the approximately 700 repertoires of the first cohort. The aim of the study was to test whether cataloging public T cell receptors could identify signatures of past pathogen exposure. In addition to the first cohort of hundreds of subjects, a separate validation cohort of around 110 different subjects was used. To predict cytomegalovirus infection status, the study combined high-throughput TCR immunosequencing, statistical association of individual TCRs with disease status, and machine learning.

The V end loses 5 bases and the J end loses 5 bases, and a stretch of 16 bases separates them. CDR1 and CDR2, looked up from the germline V gene, are MNHEY and SVGAGI. CDR3 length: 14 amino acids, cysteine to phenylalanine. Only the CDR3 DNA stays, 42 bases, in frame from base 1. Donors formed part of the validation cohort, which comprised 120 subjects and was distinct from the first cohort of fewer than 750 subjects. The library was obtained by the immunoSEQ multiplex PCR assay. For the original study's pipeline: A statistical classification framework was built for diagnosing cytomegalovirus status from the catalog of TCR beta chain sequences. TCRdb's version of the immuneACCESS table is confined to in-frame rearrangements and falls short of the full clone set. An unresolved V gene accounts for under half of the shortfall where checked; the remainder is of unknown origin. V, J and clone size were drawn from that table, and D and trimming were deduced from the DNA. Across this sample there are 200,000 to 250,000 clones, with approximately 87% seen only once. The top ten constitute 4.5% to 6% of the sample.

As to this clone: Its antigen is still unknown. The input lacks base qualities; no much larger clone sits a single base away.

Overall results and qualifications from the work: Across donors, most TCR sequences were observed very rarely, whereas some public TCRs were present in many individuals. A later analysis lacked HLA typing for the validation cohort, so it scored co-occurrence in that cohort across all 120 or so repertoires. In a later analysis, TCRs clustered in the first cohort were found to also tend to co-occur in the 110 or so validation repertoires, with approximately 95% of cluster scores above 0. According to the authors, the approach could potentially be generalized to other disease states and immunological phenotypes. The classifier was reported to diagnose cytomegalovirus status with high specificity and sensitivity in both the original cohort and the validation cohort. In vitro tests confirmed that a few of the cytomegalovirus-associated TCR beta chains recognize cytomegalovirus antigens. In the study, approximately 160 TCR beta chains were listed as associated with cytomegalovirus.

The specimen sequenced was PBMCs. The origin of this receptor is a woman aged 18-29 years in good health and CMV-seronegative. The rearrangement combines TRBV6-5 with TRBJ2-7, with a tentative D gene TRBD2 over 5 matching bases. The CDR3: CASSRYRGFDEQYF. In nucleotide form, the sequence is TGTGCCAGCAGTCGATATCGGGGTTTCGACGAGCAGTACTTC.